This T cell receptor beta chain was obtained from a study of CXCR3-negative and CXCR3-positive naive CD8 T cells. Study-wide findings and caveats: Comparably high diversity was seen in both naive subsets, and much lower diversity in memory CD8+ cells. Against CXCR3-negative naive cells, CXCR3-positive naive cells showed more hydrophobic TRB CDR3s.

A word on this clonotype: Its antigen remains unknown.

Germline V CDR1 and CDR2: SEHNR, FQNEAQ (reference sequence). The CDR3 consists of 17 residues. The authors gated naive CD8+ T cells as CD45RO-CCR7+CD27+CD95-. Researchers prepared the TRB cDNA libraries using 5' RACE with UMI labels. TCRdb derives one entry per CDR3 protein from the 5' RACE reads, leaving out DNA. The specimen's table records 100,000 to 150,000 distinct CDR3 sequences. Material: naive CXCR3- CD8+ T cells from blood. Subset reported: CD45RO-CCR7+CD27+CD95- naive CD8+ T cells lacking CXCR3 (TNR3-). The TCR was taken from a human donor in good health. Some clones in this sample may be carry-over from other donors' samples. The V and J genes are TRBV7-9 and TRBJ2-7; TCRdb names TRBD2, which stays unverified in the absence of DNA. Here the CDR3 reads CASSSTLTGTGTYEQYF.